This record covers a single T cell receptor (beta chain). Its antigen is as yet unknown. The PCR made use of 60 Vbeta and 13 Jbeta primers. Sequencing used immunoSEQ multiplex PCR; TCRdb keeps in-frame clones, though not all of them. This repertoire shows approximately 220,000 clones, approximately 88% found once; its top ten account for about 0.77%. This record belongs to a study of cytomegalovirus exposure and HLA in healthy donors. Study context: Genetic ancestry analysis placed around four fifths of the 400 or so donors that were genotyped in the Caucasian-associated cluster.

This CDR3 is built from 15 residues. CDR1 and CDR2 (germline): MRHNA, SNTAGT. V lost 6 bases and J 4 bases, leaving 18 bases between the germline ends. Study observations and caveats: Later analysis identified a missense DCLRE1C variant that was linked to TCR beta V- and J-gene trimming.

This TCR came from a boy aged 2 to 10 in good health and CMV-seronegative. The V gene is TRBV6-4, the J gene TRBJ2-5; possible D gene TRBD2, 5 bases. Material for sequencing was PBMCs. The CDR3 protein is CASRGSGDRLETQYF. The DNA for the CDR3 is TGTGCCAGCAGGGGGAGCGGAGATCGTCTAGAGACCCAGTACTTC.